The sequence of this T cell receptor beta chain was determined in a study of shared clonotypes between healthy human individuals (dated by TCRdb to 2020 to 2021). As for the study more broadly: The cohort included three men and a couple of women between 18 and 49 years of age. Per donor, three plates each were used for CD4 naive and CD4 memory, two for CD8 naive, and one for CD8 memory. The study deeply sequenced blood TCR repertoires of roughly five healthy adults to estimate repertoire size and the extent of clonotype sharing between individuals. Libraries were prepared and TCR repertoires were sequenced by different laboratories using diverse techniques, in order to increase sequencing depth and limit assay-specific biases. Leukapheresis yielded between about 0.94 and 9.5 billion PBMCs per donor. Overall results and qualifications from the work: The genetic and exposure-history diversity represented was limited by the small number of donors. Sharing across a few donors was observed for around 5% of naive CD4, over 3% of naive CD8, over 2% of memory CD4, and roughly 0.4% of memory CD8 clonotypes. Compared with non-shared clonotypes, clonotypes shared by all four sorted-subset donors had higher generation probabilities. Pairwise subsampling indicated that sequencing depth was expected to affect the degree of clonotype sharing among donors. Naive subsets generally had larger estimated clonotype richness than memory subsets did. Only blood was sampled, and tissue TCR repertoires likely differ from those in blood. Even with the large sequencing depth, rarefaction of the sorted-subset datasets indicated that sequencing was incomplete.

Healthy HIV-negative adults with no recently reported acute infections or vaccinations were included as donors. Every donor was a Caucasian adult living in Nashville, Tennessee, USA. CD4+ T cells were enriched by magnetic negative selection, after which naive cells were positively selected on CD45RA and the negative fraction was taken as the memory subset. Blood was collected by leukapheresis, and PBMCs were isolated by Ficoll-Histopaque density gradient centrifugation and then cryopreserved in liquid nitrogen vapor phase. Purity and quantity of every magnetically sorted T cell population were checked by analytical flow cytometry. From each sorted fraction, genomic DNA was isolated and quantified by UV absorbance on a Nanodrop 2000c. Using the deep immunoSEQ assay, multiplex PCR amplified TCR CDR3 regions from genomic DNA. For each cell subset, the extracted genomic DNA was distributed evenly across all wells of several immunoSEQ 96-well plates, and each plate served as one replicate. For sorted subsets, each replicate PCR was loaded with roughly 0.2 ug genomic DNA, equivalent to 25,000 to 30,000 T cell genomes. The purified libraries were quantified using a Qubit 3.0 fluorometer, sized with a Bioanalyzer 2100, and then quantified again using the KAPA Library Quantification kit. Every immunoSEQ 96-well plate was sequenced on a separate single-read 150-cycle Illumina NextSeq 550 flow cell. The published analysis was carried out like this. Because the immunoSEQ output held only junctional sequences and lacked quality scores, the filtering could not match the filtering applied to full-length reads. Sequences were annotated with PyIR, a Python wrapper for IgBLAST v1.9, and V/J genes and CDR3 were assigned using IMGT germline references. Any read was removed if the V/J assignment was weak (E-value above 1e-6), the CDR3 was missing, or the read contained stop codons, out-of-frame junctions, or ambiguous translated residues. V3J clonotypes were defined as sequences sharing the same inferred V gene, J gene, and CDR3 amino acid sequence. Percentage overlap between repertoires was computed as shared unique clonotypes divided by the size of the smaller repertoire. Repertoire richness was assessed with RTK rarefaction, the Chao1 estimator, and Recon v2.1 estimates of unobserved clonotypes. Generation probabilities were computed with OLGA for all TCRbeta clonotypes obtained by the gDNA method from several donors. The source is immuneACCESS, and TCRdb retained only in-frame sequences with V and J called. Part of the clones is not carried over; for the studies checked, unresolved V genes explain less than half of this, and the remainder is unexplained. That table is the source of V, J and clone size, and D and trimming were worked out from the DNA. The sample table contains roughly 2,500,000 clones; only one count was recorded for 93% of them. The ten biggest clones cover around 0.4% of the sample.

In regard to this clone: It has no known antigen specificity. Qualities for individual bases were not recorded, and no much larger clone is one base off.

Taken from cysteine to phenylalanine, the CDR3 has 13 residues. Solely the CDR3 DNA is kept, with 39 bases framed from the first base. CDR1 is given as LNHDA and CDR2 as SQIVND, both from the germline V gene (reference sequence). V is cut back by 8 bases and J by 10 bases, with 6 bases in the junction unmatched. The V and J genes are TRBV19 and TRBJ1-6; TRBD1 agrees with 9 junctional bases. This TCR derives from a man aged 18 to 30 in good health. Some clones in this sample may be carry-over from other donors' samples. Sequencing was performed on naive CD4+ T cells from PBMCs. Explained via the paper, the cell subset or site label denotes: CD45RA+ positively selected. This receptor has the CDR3 CASRDRGNSPLHF. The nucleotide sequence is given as TGTGCCAGTCGTGACAGGGGGAACTCACCCCTCCACTTT.